This T cell receptor (beta chain) was recorded in a study of tumor-infiltrating lymphocytes in primary liver carcinoma. Looking at the study overall: Male and female patients aged 30 to 69 years made up the cohort. Stage T1-T3 N0M0 tumors measured roughly 4.2 to 10 cm at most.

Unsorted whole blood supplied the blood RNA, and germline DNA was isolated too. This CDR3 spans 16 amino acids. Germline CDR1 and CDR2: MDHEN and SYDVKM. V lost 5 bases and J lost 0, with 13 bases in between. Synthesis of TCR beta cDNA was carried out from approximately 0.55 ug total RNA with a constant-region primer. Libraries of TCR beta came from three nested multiplex PCR rounds with slightly modified ARM-PCR. With TRBV1-TRBV30 forward primers and a C-beta reverse primer, the first two PCR rounds were run for nine to eleven cycles each. TCRdb analysed the multiplex PCR reads with MiXCR anew, one entry per CDR3 protein. The table records 330,000 or so distinct CDR3 sequences, about two thirds of them present only once. This clonotype came up a few times.

Sequencing was carried out using peripheral blood. The receptor comes from a man aged 35 to 55 with primary liver carcinoma and hepatitis B virus infection. This rearrangement joins TRBV28 to TRBJ2-2; D perhaps matches TRBD2 (5 bases). The CDR3 loop reads CASSPRGFANTGELFF. The CDR3 DNA reads as TGTGCCAGCAGTCCCCGCGGGTTCGCGAACACCGGGGAGCTGTTTTTT.